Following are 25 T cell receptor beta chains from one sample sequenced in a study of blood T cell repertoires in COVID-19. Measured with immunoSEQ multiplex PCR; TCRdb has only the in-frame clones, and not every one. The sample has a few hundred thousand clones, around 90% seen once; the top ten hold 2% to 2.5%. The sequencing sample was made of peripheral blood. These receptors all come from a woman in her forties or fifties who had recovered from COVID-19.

The CDR3 is CASSPRQNPSYYGYTF. The CDR3 bases are TGTGCCAGCAGCCCGCGACAGAACCCTTCCTACTATGGCTACACCTTC. V is TRBV9 and J is TRBJ1-2, with D perhaps matching TRBD1 (5 bases). This CDR3 comprises 16 residues. In germline, CDR1 is SGDLS, CDR2 YYNGEE. V was trimmed by 4 bases and J by 3 bases, leaving 19 bases between them.

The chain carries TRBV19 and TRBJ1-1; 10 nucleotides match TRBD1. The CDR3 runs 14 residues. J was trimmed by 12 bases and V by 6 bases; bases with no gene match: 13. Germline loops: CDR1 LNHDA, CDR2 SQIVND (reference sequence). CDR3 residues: CASRLRQGARESFF. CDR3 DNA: TGTGCCAGTAGATTGAGACAGGGGGCAAGAGAGTCTTTCTTT.

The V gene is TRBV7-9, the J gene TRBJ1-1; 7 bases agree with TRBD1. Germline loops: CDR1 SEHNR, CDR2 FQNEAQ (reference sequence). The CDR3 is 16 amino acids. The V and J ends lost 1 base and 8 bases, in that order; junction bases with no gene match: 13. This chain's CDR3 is CASSLGQGGLTHEAFF. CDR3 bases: TGTGCCAGCAGCTTAGGACAGGGTGGCCTAACGCACGAAGCTTTCTTT. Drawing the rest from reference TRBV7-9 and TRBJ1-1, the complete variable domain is DTGVSQNPRHKITKRGQNVTFRCDPISEHNRLYWYRQTLGQGPEFLTYFQNEAQLEKSRLLSDRFSAERPKGSFSTLEIQRTEQGDSAMYLCASSLGQGGLTHEAFFGQGTRLTVV.

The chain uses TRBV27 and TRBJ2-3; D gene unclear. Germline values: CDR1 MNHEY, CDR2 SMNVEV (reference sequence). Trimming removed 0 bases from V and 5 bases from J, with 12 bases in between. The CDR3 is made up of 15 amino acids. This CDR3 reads CASSLSHDGRDTQYF. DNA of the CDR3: TGTGCCAGCAGTTTATCGCACGATGGGCGAGATACGCAGTATTTT.

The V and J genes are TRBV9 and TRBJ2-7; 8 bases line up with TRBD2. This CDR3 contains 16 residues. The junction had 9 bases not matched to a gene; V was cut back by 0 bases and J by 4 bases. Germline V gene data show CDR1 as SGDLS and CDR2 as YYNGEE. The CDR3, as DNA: TGTGCCAGCAGCGTAGGAGATGGGCTAGCGGGTTACGAGCAGTACTTC. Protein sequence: CASSVGDGLAGYEQYF.

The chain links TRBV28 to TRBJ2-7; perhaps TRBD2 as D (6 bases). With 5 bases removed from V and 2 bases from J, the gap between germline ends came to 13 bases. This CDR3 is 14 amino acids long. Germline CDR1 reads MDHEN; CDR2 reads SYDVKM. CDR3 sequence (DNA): TGTGCCAGCAGTGTCCCGGGACTTACCTACGAGCAGTACTTC. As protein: CASSVPGLTYEQYF.

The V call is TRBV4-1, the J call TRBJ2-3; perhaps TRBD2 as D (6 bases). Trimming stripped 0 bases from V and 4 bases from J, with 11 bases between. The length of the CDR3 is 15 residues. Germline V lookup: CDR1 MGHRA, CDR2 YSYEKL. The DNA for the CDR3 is TGCGCCAGCAGCCAAGAGGGGCTAGCGCCAGATACGCAGTATTTT. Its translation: CASSQEGLAPDTQYF.

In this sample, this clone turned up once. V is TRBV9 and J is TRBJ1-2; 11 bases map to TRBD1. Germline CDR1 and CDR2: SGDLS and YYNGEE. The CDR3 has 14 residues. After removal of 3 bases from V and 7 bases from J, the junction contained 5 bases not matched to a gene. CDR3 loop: CASSGDRGIRGYTF. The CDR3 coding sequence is TGTGCCAGCAGCGGGGACAGGGGGATTCGTGGCTACACCTTC.

CDR3 sequence: CASSVPRVGELFF. Written as DNA, the CDR3 is TGCGCCAGCAGCGTACCACGGGTCGGGGAGCTGTTTTTT. The rearrangement links TRBV5-1 to TRBJ2-2; D is ambiguous. CDR3 length equals 13 residues. Per germline, CDR1 SGHRS and CDR2 YFSETQ. The germline V and J ends were trimmed by 4 bases and 7 bases, with 11 bases remaining between them. The full variable domain, with the rest looked up from reference TRBV5-1 and TRBJ2-2, is KAGVTQTPRYLIKTRGQQVTLSCSPISGHRSVSWYQQTPGQGLQFLFEYFSETQRNKGNFPGRFSGRQFSNSRSEMNVSTLELGDSALYLCASSVPRVGELFFGEGSRLTVL.

The CDR3 DNA reads TGTGCCAGCAGTCCCAGGGCCAGCAATCAGCCCCAGCATTTT. Protein sequence: CASSPRASNQPQHF. The chain has TRBV6-5 and TRBJ1-5, with D perhaps matching TRBD1 (5 bases). V shed 5 bases and J shed 1 base, with 9 bases lying between them. The CDR3 is 14 amino acids. Germline V CDR1 and CDR2: MNHEY, SVGAGI.

The CDR3 protein is CSVPKGQGKGETEAFF. The CDR3, as DNA: TGCAGCGTTCCAAAGGGACAGGGTAAAGGTGAGACTGAAGCTTTCTTT. V is TRBV29-1 and J is TRBJ1-1; 9 positions match TRBD1. Germline V gene lookup returns CDR1 SQVTM and CDR2 ANQGSEA. This CDR3 spans 16 amino acids. Trimming cost V 5 bases and J 5 bases; bases outside gene matches: 15.

CDR3 DNA sequence: TGTGCCAGCAGCTTAGGAGACACCTTGGAGCAGTTCTTC. Its translation: CASSLGDTLEQFF. The chain has TRBV7-8 and TRBJ2-1; D call uncertain. The CDR3 loop spans 13 amino acids. Germline V CDR1 and CDR2: SGHVS, FQNEAQ. The V end was cut by 1 base, the J end by 10 bases, with 11 bases between.

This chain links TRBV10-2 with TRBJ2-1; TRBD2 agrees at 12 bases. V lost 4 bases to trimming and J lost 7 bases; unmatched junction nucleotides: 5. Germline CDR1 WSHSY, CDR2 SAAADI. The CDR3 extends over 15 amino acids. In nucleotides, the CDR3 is TGCGCCAGCAGTGGCCGACTAGCGGGAGAGAATGAGCAGTTCTTC. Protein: CASSGRLAGENEQFF.

The CDR3 DNA reads as TGTGCCAGCACTGGGGACAGGGGCTGGACTGAAGCTTTCTTT. It translates to CASTGDRGWTEAFF. The chain has TRBV2 and TRBJ1-1, with 10 bases aligning to TRBD1. V shed 7 bases, J shed 5 bases, and the junction held 7 bases outside the gene matches. The CDR3 has 14 amino acids. Looked up from germline, CDR1 is SNHLY and CDR2 is FYNNEI.

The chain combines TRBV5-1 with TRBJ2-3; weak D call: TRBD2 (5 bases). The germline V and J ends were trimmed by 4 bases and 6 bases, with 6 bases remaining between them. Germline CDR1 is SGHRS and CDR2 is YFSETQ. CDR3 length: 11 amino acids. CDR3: CASSRRDTQYF. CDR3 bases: TGCGCCAGCAGCCGGAGGGATACGCAGTATTTT.

In DNA form, the CDR3 reads TGTGCCAGCAGTTTTTCTCAACTACGGCACAATGAGCAGTTCTTC. Its protein product is CASSFSQLRHNEQFF. V usage is TRBV28 and J usage is TRBJ2-1; no definite D call. CDR3 length equals 15 residues. Trimming pared 3 bases from V and 5 bases from J, leaving 14 bases between. In germline, CDR1 is MDHEN, CDR2 SYDVKM.

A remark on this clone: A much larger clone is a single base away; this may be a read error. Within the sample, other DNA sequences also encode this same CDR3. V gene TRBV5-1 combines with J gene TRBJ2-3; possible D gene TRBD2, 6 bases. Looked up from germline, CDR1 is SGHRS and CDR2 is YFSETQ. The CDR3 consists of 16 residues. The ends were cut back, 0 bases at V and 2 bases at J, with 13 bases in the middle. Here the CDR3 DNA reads TGCGCCAGCAGCTTGGGGGGAGGCGCTTCCACAGATACGCAGTATTTT. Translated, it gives CASSLGGGASTDTQYF.

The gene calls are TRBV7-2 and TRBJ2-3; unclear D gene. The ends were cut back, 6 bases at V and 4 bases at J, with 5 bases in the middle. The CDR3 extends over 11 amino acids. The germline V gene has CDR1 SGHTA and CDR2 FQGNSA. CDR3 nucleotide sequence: TGTGCCAGCAGGAGCGCAGATACGCAGTATTTT. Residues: CASRSADTQYF.

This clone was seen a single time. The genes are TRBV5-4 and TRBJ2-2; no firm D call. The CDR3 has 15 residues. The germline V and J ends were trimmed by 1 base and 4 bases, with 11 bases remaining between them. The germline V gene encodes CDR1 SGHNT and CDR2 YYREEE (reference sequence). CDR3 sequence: CASSLLHTATGELFF. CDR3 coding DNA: TGTGCCAGCAGCTTGTTACATACAGCCACCGGGGAGCTGTTTTTT.

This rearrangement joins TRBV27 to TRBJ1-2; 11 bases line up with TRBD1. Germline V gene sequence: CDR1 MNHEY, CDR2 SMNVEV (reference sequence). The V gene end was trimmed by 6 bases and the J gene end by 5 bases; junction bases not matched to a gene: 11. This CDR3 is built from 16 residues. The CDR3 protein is CASRRSIGQGAYGYTF. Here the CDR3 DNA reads TGTGCCAGCAGACGCTCTATAGGACAGGGGGCTTATGGCTACACCTTC.

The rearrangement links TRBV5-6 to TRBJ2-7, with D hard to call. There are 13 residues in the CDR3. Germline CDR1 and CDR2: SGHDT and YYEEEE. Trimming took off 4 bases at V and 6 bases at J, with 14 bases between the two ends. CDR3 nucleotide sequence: TGTGCCAGCAGCCTGCCCGGGTCTATCGAGCAGTACTTC. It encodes CASSLPGSIEQYF. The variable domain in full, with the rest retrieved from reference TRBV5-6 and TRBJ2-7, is DAGVTQSPTHLIKTRGQQVTLRCSPKSGHDTVSWYQQALGQGPQFIFQYYEEEERQRGNFPDRFSGHQFPNYSSELNVNALLLGDSALYLCASSLPGSIEQYFGPGTRLTVT.

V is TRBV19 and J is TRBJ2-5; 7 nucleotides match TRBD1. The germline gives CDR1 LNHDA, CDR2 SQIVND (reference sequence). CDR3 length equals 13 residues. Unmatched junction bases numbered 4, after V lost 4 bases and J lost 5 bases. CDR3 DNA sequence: TGTGCCAGTAGTAGGGACAGTTGGGAGACCCAGTACTTC. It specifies CASSRDSWETQYF.

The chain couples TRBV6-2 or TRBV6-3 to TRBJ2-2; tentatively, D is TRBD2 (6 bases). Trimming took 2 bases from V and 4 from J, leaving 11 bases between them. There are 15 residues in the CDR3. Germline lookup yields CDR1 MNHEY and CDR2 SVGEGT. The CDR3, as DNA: TGTGCCAGCAGTTACCCCGCGGGGCCCACCGGGGAGCTGTTTTTT. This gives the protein CASSYPAGPTGELFF.

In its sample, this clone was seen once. The CDR3 nucleotides read TGCAGCGCCGATCCAGGGAATCGAGCTTTCTTT. Translation gives CSADPGNRAFF. V and J are TRBV29-1 and TRBJ1-1; a possible D gene is TRBD1 (5 bases). Trimming took 7 bases from V and 10 from J, leaving 16 bases between them. The CDR3 consists of 11 residues. The V gene's germline CDR1 is SQVTM and CDR2 ANQGSEA.

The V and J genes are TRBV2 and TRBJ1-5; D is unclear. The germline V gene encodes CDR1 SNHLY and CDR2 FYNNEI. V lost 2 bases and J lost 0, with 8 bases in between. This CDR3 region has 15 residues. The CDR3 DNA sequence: TGTGCCAGCAGTGAAATCGGGTATAGCAATCAGCCCCAGCATTTT. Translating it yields CASSEIGYSNQPQHF.